This is a list of T cell receptor beta chains from one sample in a study of blood T cell repertoires in COVID-19. Some clones are missing from TCRdb's copy, which holds only in-frame ones; the method was immunoSEQ multiplex PCR. The table records about 44,000 clones, less than 85% of them present only once. Sequencing was performed on peripheral blood. These receptors were obtained from a woman between 65 and 79 years old with acute or convalescent COVID-19. Both conserved end residues are trimmed from each CDR3. Each record gives: clone size, V gene, J gene, CDR3 protein. Where a row states a size, it is once, few, many or the class of an expanded clone; other rows omit it.

few	TRBV4-1	TRBJ2-1	ASSQAWTSGRAYNEQF
-	TRBV6-6	TRBJ2-5	ASSQSRETQY
-	TRBV2	TRBJ2-5	ASRLGGETQY
-	TRBV21-1	TRBJ1-5	ASSNPNYQPQH
-	TRBV5-1	TRBJ2-7	ASTSILQGEQY
few	TRBV11-3	TRBJ2-7	ASSLTSGRVT
-	TRBV5-1	TRBJ1-4	ASSVQGSNEKLF
-	TRBV4-3	TRBJ1-6	ASSQEGPRGLNSPLH
-	TRBV5-1	TRBJ2-2	ASSLELVGTGELF
few	TRBV29-1	TRBJ2-3	SAQPGVSSTDTQY